The source of this T cell receptor (beta chain) is a study of OX40 agonist ivuxolimab in advanced cancers. Overall study findings and caveats: Among patients with partial responses at 0.1-3.0 mg/kg, clonal expansion was among the lowest. Several nonresponders also turned out to have low normalized T-cell clonal expansion.

CDR1 and CDR2 (germline): MDHEN, SYDVKM. The CDR3 extends over 14 amino acids. As concerns this clone: Antigen unknown.

Sequencing used immunoSEQ multiplex PCR; TCRdb keeps in-frame clones, though not all of them. The sample lists 77,000 or so clones; 94% were seen once. Specimen: CD4+ or CD8+ T cells sorted from blood, collected in a trial of the OX40 agonist ivuxolimab. This receptor was taken from an adult with an advanced solid tumor such as melanoma, head and neck, liver or kidney cancer. The chain has TRBV28 and TRBJ2-5, with a possible D match to TRBD1 (6 bases). The end of the DNA aligns better with TRBJ2-7, so the J call may be wrong. The CDR3 sequence: CASNTGSRFYEQYF. The CDR3 DNA reads as TGTGCCAGCAACACAGGGTCCCGTTTTTACGAGCAGTACTTC.